This TCR beta chain originates from a study of CD4 and CD8 cells across lung adenocarcinoma regions. MiXCR, run by TCRdb on the PCR reads, gives a single entry per CDR3 protein. Here the sample spans under 25,000 distinct CDR3 sequences, about 50% being singletons. The germline V and J ends were trimmed by 2 bases and 5 bases, with 3 bases remaining between them. This CDR3 comprises 12 residues. Germline CDR1 is MNHEY and CDR2 is SVGAGI. The sample was CD8+ T cells from the center of a lung tumor. The V and J genes are TRBV6-5 and TRBJ2-2; D is undetermined. The clonotype comes from a female donor with lung adenocarcinoma. The CD4 and CD8 labels of this study may be unreliable. This CDR3 is CASSYSTGELFF. CDR3 coding DNA: TGTGCCAGCAGTTACAGTACCGGGGAGCTGTTTTTT.